Listed here are 32 T cell receptor beta chains from one sample, sequenced in a study of technical replicates of blood from several donors. Using immunoSEQ multiplex PCR, the repertoire was profiled, and TCRdb retains in-frame clones only, with some absent. The sample has around 62,000 clones, 95% to 98% seen once; the top ten hold over 0.2%. The sample comprised T cells isolated from PBMCs. The receptors come from a human donor in good health.

This chain joins TRBV7-9 and TRBJ1-2; D unresolved. Germline CDR1 is SEHNR and CDR2 is FQNEAQ (reference sequence). With 3 bases removed from V and 2 bases from J, the gap between germline ends came to 10 bases. The CDR3 totals 14 residues. The CDR3 sequence is CASSFWALNYGYTF. DNA for the CDR3: TGTGCCAGCAGCTTTTGGGCCTTAAACTATGGCTACACCTTC.

CDR3 residues: CASTVNSMNTEAFF. The CDR3 nucleotides read TGTGCCAGCACCGTCAATAGCATGAACACTGAAGCTTTCTTT. The gene calls are TRBV7-8 and TRBJ1-1; D uncertain. Germline CDR1 is SGHVS and CDR2 is FQNEAQ. The CDR3 is 14 residues long. V lost 7 bases and J lost 0, with 12 bases in between.

The chain employs TRBV19 and TRBJ2-1; 8 bases are shared with TRBD2. The CDR3 runs to 15 residues. V was clipped by 1 base and J by 9 bases; unmatched bases: 8. Per germline, CDR1 LNHDA and CDR2 SQIVND (reference sequence). CDR3 loop: CASSIVSGGPGEQFF. The CDR3 DNA reads TGTGCCAGTAGTATAGTTTCGGGAGGGCCCGGTGAGCAGTTCTTC. Full variable domain (rest looked up from reference TRBV19 and TRBJ2-1): DGGITQSPKYLFRKEGQNVTLSCEQNLNHDAMYWYRQDPGQGLRLIYYSQIVNDFQKGDIAEGYSVSREKKESFPLTVTSAQKNPTAFYLCASSIVSGGPGEQFFGPGTRLTVL.

J is TRBJ2-7 and V is TRBV10-1, with D perhaps TRBD2 (6 bases). V gave up 7 bases and J gave up 1 base, with 14 bases separating them. There are 14 residues in the CDR3. Germline CDR1 WNHNN, CDR2 SYGVQD (reference sequence). CDR3 in amino acids: CASKETSWSYEQYF. The CDR3 coding sequence is TGCGCCAGCAAAGAGACTAGTTGGTCCTACGAGCAGTACTTC.

The V and J genes are TRBV6-1 and TRBJ2-7, with D possibly being TRBD1 (6 bases). CDR3 length equals 15 residues. V shed 3 bases and J shed 1 base, with 13 bases lying between them. Per the germline V gene, CDR1 is MNHNS and CDR2 is SASEGT. The chain's CDR3 is CASSERGFVSYEQYF. CDR3 DNA sequence: TGTGCCAGCAGTGAGAGGGGGTTTGTATCCTACGAGCAGTACTTC.

The chain joins TRBV14 to TRBJ2-2; 8 bases line up with TRBD1. The J segment lost 5 bases and the V segment lost 1 base, leaving 3 bases of the junction unmatched. Germline CDR1 and CDR2: SGHDN and FVKESK. The CDR3 sequence is 15 residues long. Here the CDR3 DNA reads TGTGCCAGCAGCCAAGCCCAGGGGGCGACCGGGGAGCTGTTTTTT. This gives the protein CASSQAQGATGELFF. The whole variable domain, remainder taken from reference TRBV14 and TRBJ2-2, is EAGVTQFPSHSVIEKGQTVTLRCDPISGHDNLYWYRRVMGKEIKFLLHFVKESKQDESGMPNNRFLAERTGGTYSTLKVQPAELEDSGVYFCASSQAQGATGELFFGEGSRLTVL.

This clone was found once. The J gene is TRBJ2-3, the V gene TRBV28; 7 bases are shared with TRBD1. The CDR3 extends over 17 amino acids. V lost 7 bases to trimming and J lost 6 bases; unmatched junction nucleotides: 19. Germline assignment: CDR1 MDHEN and CDR2 SYDVKM. The CDR3 sequence: CASTITGDRSRLDTQYF. As DNA, the CDR3 is TGTGCCAGCACCATTACCGGGGACAGAAGTCGGTTGGATACGCAGTATTTT.

The chain carries TRBV6-5 and TRBJ1-5; D perhaps matches TRBD1 (6 bases). Germline CDR1 is MNHEY and CDR2 is SVGAGI. The V end was cut by 6 bases, the J end by 0 bases, with 9 bases between. This CDR3 contains 14 residues. The CDR3 sequence: CASRRQASNQPQHF. The CDR3 region has the DNA TGTGCCAGCAGGCGACAGGCTAGCAATCAGCCCCAGCATTTT.

V is TRBV4-1 and J is TRBJ1-5; TRBD1 aligns across 8 bases. The CDR3 runs to 17 residues. Per the germline V gene, CDR1 is MGHRA and CDR2 is YSYEKL. V gave up 2 bases and J gave up 1 base; unmatched junction bases: 7. The CDR3 loop is CASSQSDRVLSNQPQHF. DNA of the CDR3: TGCGCCAGCAGCCAATCGGACAGGGTCTTGAGCAATCAGCCCCAGCATTTT.

V is TRBV2 and J is TRBJ2-5; 7 nucleotides agree with TRBD1. This CDR3 has 14 amino acids. V lost 5 bases, J lost 5 bases, and 8 bases stayed unmatched. Germline V gene lookup returns CDR1 SNHLY and CDR2 FYNNEI. The CDR3 coding sequence is TGTGCCAGCAGTTCGAGGGGGCGGTTGGAGACCCAGTACTTC. Translating gives CASSSRGRLETQYF. The full variable domain, its missing parts supplied by reference TRBV2 and TRBJ2-5, is EPEVTQTPSHQVTQMGQEVILRCVPISNHLYFYWYRQILGQKVEFLVSFYNNEISEKSEIFDDQFSVERPDGSNFTLKIRSTKLEDSAMYFCASSSRGRLETQYFGPGTRLLVL.

The chain joins TRBV27 to TRBJ1-5, with 10 positions matching TRBD1. This CDR3 contains 17 residues. Trimming removed 2 bases from V and 3 bases from J; junction bases left unmatched: 7. Germline CDR1 reads MNHEY; CDR2 reads SMNVEV (reference sequence). CDR3 amino acids: CASSLVGTGALNQPQHF. CDR3 nucleotide sequence: TGTGCCAGCAGTTTAGTTGGGACAGGGGCGCTCAATCAGCCCCAGCATTTT.

The V call is TRBV29-1, the J call TRBJ2-7; TRBD2 aligns across 15 bases. Losses at the gene ends were 7 bases for V and 6 bases for J; bases not matched to a gene: 4. The germline V gene has CDR1 SQVTM and CDR2 ANQGSEA. CDR3 length equals 13 residues. CDR3 DNA sequence: TGCAGCGCCTGGACTAGCGGGAGGGTCGAGCAGTACTTC. It yields the protein CSAWTSGRVEQYF.

The rearrangement uses TRBV10-3 and TRBJ1-2, with TRBD1 as a possible D gene (5 bases). V was shortened by 4 bases and J by 3 bases, with 15 bases between the two germline ends. Per germline, CDR1 ENHRY and CDR2 SYGVKD. The CDR3 runs to 15 residues. The CDR3 coding sequence is TGTGCCATCAGTGGGGACTATCCCCGATACTATGGCTACACCTTC. Amino acids: CAISGDYPRYYGYTF.

The chain has TRBV27 and TRBJ2-1, with TRBD2 matching 10 bases. The CDR3 runs to 14 residues. V lost 6 bases, J lost 5 bases, and 4 bases stayed unmatched. CDR1 is MNHEY and CDR2 is SMNVEV in the germline V gene (reference sequence). CDR3 in DNA: TGTGCCAGCAGGATTAGCGGGGGGAACAATGAGCAGTTCTTC. Its translation is CASRISGGNNEQFF.

The chain links TRBV5-1 to TRBJ2-2; TRBD1 agrees at 9 bases. The CDR3 is made up of 15 amino acids. Germline CDR1 SGHRS, CDR2 YFSETQ. Germline trimming cut 4 bases from V and 3 bases from J; bases unmatched to any gene: 4. The CDR3 loop reads CASSPGDRDTGELFF. The CDR3 region has the DNA TGCGCCAGCAGCCCGGGGGACAGGGACACCGGGGAGCTGTTTTTT.

The V and J genes are TRBV9 and TRBJ2-7, with a weak D call TRBD2 (5 bases). This CDR3 has 15 residues. The V and J ends lost 0 bases and 3 bases respectively, with 13 bases between them. The germline V gene encodes CDR1 SGDLS and CDR2 YYNGEE. The DNA for the CDR3 is TGTGCCAGCAGCGTAGACTTTAGCGACCTCTACGAGCAGTACTTC. As protein: CASSVDFSDLYEQYF.

The rearrangement uses TRBV6-6 and TRBJ1-5; the D gene is possibly TRBD1 (5 bases). V dropped 6 bases and J dropped 5 bases, with 11 bases sitting between them. This CDR3 region has 13 residues. Germline CDR1 is MNHNY and CDR2 is SVGAGI (reference sequence). The CDR3 sequence: CASRDWGDQPQHF. The CDR3 nucleotides read TGTGCCAGCAGGGACTGGGGGGATCAGCCCCAGCATTTT.

The chain combines TRBV28 with TRBJ1-2; perhaps TRBD1 as D (5 bases). This CDR3 has 14 residues. V shed 2 bases and J shed 4 bases, with 11 bases lying between them. CDR1 and CDR2 from the germline V gene are MDHEN and SYDVKM. The CDR3 here is CASSLQGRSYGYTF. The CDR3 coding sequence is TGTGCCAGCAGTTTACAGGGAAGGAGCTATGGCTACACCTTC.

This chain uses TRBV18 with TRBJ1-1, with D possibly matching TRBD1 (5 bases). This CDR3 is built from 14 residues. Trimming shortened V by 3 bases and J by 1 base, and 9 bases separated the two germline ends. Germline CDR1 KGHSH, CDR2 LQKENI. The CDR3 coding sequence is TGTGCCAGCTCACCTAGGACAAGGAACACTGAAGCTTTCTTT. This translates into CASSPRTRNTEAFF.

The chain recombines TRBV7-2 with TRBJ1-2; 8 bases match TRBD1. Germline V gives CDR1 SGHTA, CDR2 FQGNSA. Trimming cost V 5 bases and J 7 bases; bases outside gene matches: 6. The CDR3 totals 13 residues. CDR3 in amino acids: CASSLWDRSGYTF. The CDR3 nucleotides are TGTGCCAGCAGCCTCTGGGACAGGTCTGGCTACACCTTC.

The genes are TRBV7-2 and TRBJ1-1; D is undetermined. Germline V gene data show CDR1 as SGHTA and CDR2 as FQGNSA. V was cut by 2 bases and J by 3 bases, with 4 bases left in between. The CDR3 loop spans 12 amino acids. The DNA for the CDR3 is TGTGCCAGCAGCTTACGTTACACTGAAGCTTTCTTT. Translating gives CASSLRYTEAFF.

The V and J genes are TRBV7-9 and TRBJ2-2; 9 bases align to TRBD2. Germline V gives CDR1 SEHNR, CDR2 FQNEAQ (reference sequence). CDR3 length equals 13 residues. The V segment lost 7 bases and the J segment 6 bases; nucleotides outside the gene matches: 3. CDR3: CASKLAGSGELFF. DNA for the CDR3: TGTGCCAGCAAACTAGCGGGTTCCGGGGAGCTGTTTTTT. Looking up the rest from reference TRBV7-9 and TRBJ2-2 gives the full variable domain: DTGVSQNPRHKITKRGQNVTFRCDPISEHNRLYWYRQTLGQGPEFLTYFQNEAQLEKSRLLSDRFSAERPKGSFSTLEIQRTEQGDSAMYLCASKLAGSGELFFGEGSRLTVL.

The rearrangement uses TRBV29-1 and TRBJ1-1; 9 bases are a match to TRBD1. The CDR3 loop spans 12 amino acids. The germline V gene has CDR1 SQVTM and CDR2 ANQGSEA. J was trimmed by 11 bases and V by 4 bases; bases with no gene match: 8. The CDR3 nucleotides read TGCAGCGTTGGAGACAGGGGGGTGGGGGCTTTCTTT. Amino acid sequence: CSVGDRGVGAFF.

The rearrangement joins TRBV15 to TRBJ1-1; a weak D match, TRBD1 (5 bases). CDR1 is LNHNV and CDR2 is YYDKDF in the germline V gene (reference sequence). The germline V and J ends were trimmed by 1 base and 4 bases, with 10 bases remaining between them. There are 14 residues in the CDR3. The CDR3, as DNA: TGTGCCACCAGCAGAGTCGGGGGGACCACTGAAGCTTTCTTT. Translating gives CATSRVGGTTEAFF.

This clone was seen just once. The chain is built from TRBV2 and TRBJ1-5; TRBD1 might be the D (6 bases). There are 20 residues in the CDR3. V was clipped by 2 bases and J by 0 bases, with 23 bases between them. Germline CDR1 SNHLY, CDR2 FYNNEI. DNA for the CDR3: TGTGCCAGCAGTGAAACAAACCTCAGGGGTTTCGTCTTTAGCAATCAGCCCCAGCATTTT. Translating gives CASSETNLRGFVFSNQPQHF.

The rearrangement links TRBV11-2 to TRBJ1-2; D is unresolved. Germline values: CDR1 SGHAT, CDR2 FQNNGV. Trimming cost V 5 bases and J 4 bases, with 14 bases left between them. The CDR3 sequence is 14 residues long. The CDR3 DNA is TGTGCCAGCAGCCCATGGGAGGGTGGCTATGGCTACACCTTC. Amino acid sequence: CASSPWEGGYGYTF. Full variable domain (outside the CDR3, taken from reference TRBV11-2 and TRBJ1-2): EAGVAQSPRYKIIEKRQSVAFWCNPISGHATLYWYQQILGQGPKLLIQFQNNGVVDDSQLPKDRFSAERLKGVDSTLKIQPAKLEDSAVYLCASSPWEGGYGYTFGSGTRLTVV.

This chain joins TRBV6-5 and TRBJ2-1; 9 positions agree with TRBD1. CDR3 size: 14 residues. Germline V lookup: CDR1 MNHEY, CDR2 SVGAGI. V shed 5 bases and J 6 bases; nucleotides not matched to a gene: 5. CDR3 bases: TGTGCCAGCAGTCTCGGGACAGGGCTCAATGAGCAGTTCTTC. Its translation is CASSLGTGLNEQFF.

The CDR3 reads CASSIAQGWDYGYTF. The CDR3 DNA sequence: TGTGCCAGTAGTATAGCACAGGGTTGGGACTATGGCTACACCTTC. The chain links TRBV19 to TRBJ1-2, with TRBD1 as a possible D gene (6 bases). The length of the CDR3 is 15 residues. Per germline, CDR1 LNHDA and CDR2 SQIVND (reference sequence). V lost 1 base and J lost 3, with 12 bases in between.

This clone was detected only once. The V and J genes are TRBV27 and TRBJ2-4, with 12 nucleotides matching TRBD2. This CDR3 comprises 18 residues. CDR1 MNHEY and CDR2 SMNVEV come from the germline V gene (reference sequence). V lost 0 bases and J lost 7; bases outside the gene matches: 10. The CDR3 spells CASSLSEGLAGEGNIQYF. CDR3 nucleotides: TGTGCCAGCAGTTTATCGGAGGGACTAGCGGGTGAGGGTAACATTCAGTACTTC.

J is TRBJ1-3 and V is TRBV13, with a weak D call TRBD1 (6 bases). Trimming took off 5 bases at V and 2 bases at J, with 10 bases between the two ends. This CDR3 has 14 residues. The V gene's germline CDR1 is PRHDT and CDR2 FYEKMQ (reference sequence). The CDR3, as DNA: TGTGCCAGCAGCCCGTCAGGGGCTGGAAACACCATATATTTT. The encoded protein is CASSPSGAGNTIYF.

The chain has TRBV2 and TRBJ2-6, with 10 nucleotides matching TRBD1. This CDR3 has 14 amino acids. The V gene end was trimmed by 9 bases and the J gene end by 4 bases; junction bases not matched to a gene: 3. Germline V lookup: CDR1 SNHLY, CDR2 FYNNEI. The CDR3 DNA reads as TGTGCCAGGGGACAGGGGTCCGGGGCCAACGTCCTGACTTTC. It specifies CARGQGSGANVLTF.

The chain links TRBV5-5 to TRBJ1-1; TRBD1 matches 7 bases. J lost 4 bases, V lost 7 bases, and 7 bases had no gene match. The CDR3 runs to 13 residues. Germline V gene lookup returns CDR1 SGHKS and CDR2 YYEKEE (reference sequence). The CDR3 DNA is TGTGCCAGCTCTGGGACAGCCTCCACTGAAGCTTTCTTT. Amino acid sequence: CASSGTASTEAFF.